The 26 T cell receptor beta chains below all came from one sample that was sequenced in a study of blood T cells in healthy people across ages (dated by TCRdb to 2014 to 2015). The library came from 5' RACE. Instrument used: Illumina HiSeq 2500. A second roughly 6 to 11 cycle PCR used a sample-barcoded 5' primer and a J-beta primer mix. Using fastp trimming at Q25 and MiXCR clonotype assembly, TCRdb reanalyzed the public sequencing data and kept in-frame beta chains. Every CDR3 protein is listed once, alongside the most common genes and DNA of its rows. The sample yields some 880,000 distinct CDR3 sequences; 35% to 40% were counted once. The ten largest make up 10% to 15% of the sample. Sample: blood. The receptors come from a man between 18 and 35 years old in good health.

V gene TRBV5-1 combines with J gene TRBJ2-7; TRBD1 might be the D (5 bases). V was cut by 3 bases and J by 0 bases, with 13 bases left in between. CDR3 length equals 15 residues. Germline lookup yields CDR1 SGHRS and CDR2 YFSETQ. CDR3: CASSSTDTSSYEQYF. The CDR3, as DNA: TGCGCCAGCAGCTCGACAGATACCAGCTCCTACGAGCAGTACTTC. The whole variable domain, filled in from reference TRBV5-1 and TRBJ2-7, reads KAGVTQTPRYLIKTRGQQVTLSCSPISGHRSVSWYQQTPGQGLQFLFEYFSETQRNKGNFPGRFSGRQFSNSRSEMNVSTLELGDSALYLCASSSTDTSSYEQYFGPGTRLTVT.

The V and J genes are TRBV12-3 or TRBV12-4 and TRBJ1-2; D not resolved. V lost 1 base and J 3 bases, leaving 15 bases between the germline ends. The CDR3 runs to 16 residues. This CDR3 reads CASSLGSATQHYGYTF. The CDR3 DNA follows: TGTGCCAGCAGTTTAGGGTCAGCCACCCAACACTATGGCTACACCTTC.

This clonotype was counted many times. V usage is TRBV7-2 and J usage is TRBJ1-2; D call uncertain. V gave up 2 bases and J gave up 4 bases, with 14 bases separating them. Germline CDR1 is SGHTA and CDR2 is FQGNSA. This CDR3 contains 15 residues. CDR3 sequence reads: CASSLNREPGYGYTF. CDR3 DNA sequence: TGTGCCAGCAGCTTAAACCGGGAACCAGGCTATGGCTACACCTTC.

This clonotype was picked up one time. The chain recombines TRBV3-1 with TRBJ2-5, with D tentatively TRBD2 (6 bases). Trimming stripped 4 bases from V and 11 bases from J, with 17 bases between. This CDR3 contains 13 residues. The germline V gene encodes CDR1 LGHDT and CDR2 YNNKEL (reference sequence). The CDR3 here is CASSRGDLREQYF. The CDR3 coding sequence is TGTGCCAGCAGCCGCGGGGATCTGAGGGAGCAGTACTTC.

A note on this clonotype: Given a much more abundant clone one base away, this may be a read error. This rearrangement joins TRBV6-2 or TRBV6-3 to TRBJ2-4, with TRBD1 identical over 9 bases. TRBJ2-7 matches the DNA end more closely, so the J call is doubtful. The germline V gene has CDR1 MNHEY and CDR2 SVGEGT. This CDR3 spans 14 amino acids. DNA of the CDR3: TGTGCCAGCAGAAAGACAGGGGGACGCTACGAGCAGTACTTC. Translation gives CASRKTGGRYEQYF.

The rearrangement links TRBV2 to TRBJ1-2; 8 positions match TRBD1. Germline CDR1 reads SNHLY; CDR2 reads FYNNEI. The CDR3 has 15 amino acids. The V gene end was trimmed by 2 bases and the J gene end by 2 bases; junction bases not matched to a gene: 4. For the CDR3, the DNA is TGTGCCAGCAGTGAATGGGGACAGGAAAACTATGGCTACACCTTC. Its translation is CASSEWGQENYGYTF.

V and J are TRBV2 and TRBJ2-3, with D unresolved. V gave up 2 bases and J gave up 8 bases, with 14 bases separating them. Per germline, CDR1 SNHLY and CDR2 FYNNEI. There are 14 residues in the CDR3. In nucleotides, the CDR3 is TGTGCCAGCAGTGAAAGTCTTAGTAACCCTACGCAGTATTTT. Translated: CASSESLSNPTQYF.

This chain connects TRBV13 to TRBJ2-3, with D tentatively TRBD1 (6 bases). The germline V and J ends were trimmed by 5 bases and 4 bases, with 22 bases remaining between them. Germline V gene data show CDR1 as PRHDT and CDR2 as FYEKMQ (reference sequence). The CDR3 spans 17 residues. CDR3 loop: CASSAVRDKGVADTQYF. The CDR3 DNA is TGTGCCAGCAGCGCTGTCCGGGACAAGGGGGTCGCAGATACGCAGTATTTT.

This chain connects TRBV12-3 or TRBV12-4 to TRBJ1-1; D ambiguous. The CDR3 covers 14 residues. Trimming stripped 3 bases from V and 1 base from J, with 9 bases between. The CDR3 coding sequence is TGTGCCAGCAGTTTTAAGGGAGAGAACACTGAAGCTTTCTTT. It translates to CASSFKGENTEAFF.

The sample holds many counts of this clonotype. J is TRBJ1-2 and V is TRBV4-3; 12 nucleotides match TRBD1. V gave up 0 bases and J gave up 0 bases; unmatched junction bases: 5. This CDR3 contains 18 residues. Germline assignment: CDR1 LGHNA and CDR2 YSLEER. The CDR3 here is CASSQDPGQGATNYGYTF. CDR3 nucleotide sequence: TGCGCCAGCAGCCAAGACCCGGGACAGGGGGCGACTAACTATGGCTACACCTTC.

This clonotype was detected a few times. The J gene is TRBJ1-2, the V gene TRBV4-3; D possibly corresponds to TRBD1 (5 bases). Germline V gene data show CDR1 as LGHNA and CDR2 as YSLEER. Trimming pared 0 bases from V and 8 bases from J, leaving 19 bases between. The CDR3 is made up of 16 amino acids. CDR3: CASSQELFSGTRGYTF. CDR3 coding DNA: TGCGCCAGCAGCCAAGAACTCTTTTCAGGGACTCGCGGCTACACCTTC.

The V call is TRBV6-1, the J call TRBJ2-3; tentative D call: TRBD2 (6 bases). Trimming took off 6 bases at V and 3 bases at J, with 25 bases between the two ends. The germline V gene has CDR1 MNHNS and CDR2 SASEGT. The CDR3 runs to 18 residues. CDR3 loop: CASSRTPPGTYSTDTQYF. Written as DNA, the CDR3 is TGTGCCAGCAGCCGAACCCCTCCCGGGACTTACTCGACAGATACGCAGTATTTT.

V is TRBV27 and J is TRBJ2-5; D gene ambiguous. V lost 0 bases and J lost 5, with 13 bases in between. CDR3 length: 15 amino acids. Germline lookup yields CDR1 MNHEY and CDR2 SMNVEV (reference sequence). The CDR3: CASSLSFTLGETQYF. Here the CDR3 DNA reads TGTGCCAGCAGTTTATCGTTTACCCTGGGGGAGACCCAGTACTTC.

The chain has TRBV7-2 and TRBJ1-6; D gene ambiguous. Per germline, CDR1 SGHTA and CDR2 FQGNSA. This CDR3 has 14 residues. The V gene lost 4 bases and the J gene lost 5 bases, with 9 bases spanning the gap. The CDR3 loop is CASSSGPHNSPLHF. In nucleotides, the CDR3 is TGTGCCAGCAGCTCCGGACCACATAATTCACCCCTCCACTTT.

This CDR3 reads CSARDPASDGADTQYF. The CDR3 DNA reads TGCAGTGCTAGAGATCCGGCTAGCGATGGCGCAGATACGCAGTATTTT. The rearrangement uses TRBV20-1 and TRBJ2-3; D is possibly TRBD2 (6 bases). This CDR3 region has 16 residues. The V end was cut by 0 bases, the J end by 4 bases, with 17 bases between. Germline CDR1 is DFQATT and CDR2 is SNEGSKA (reference sequence).

The sample holds a few counts of this clonotype. J is TRBJ1-6 and V is TRBV3-1; D not certain. Germline CDR1 and CDR2: LGHDT and YNNKEL (reference sequence). V gave up 0 bases and J gave up 7 bases, with 13 bases separating them. This CDR3 is built from 16 residues. The CDR3 is CASSQEQRYANSPLHF. For the CDR3, the DNA is TGTGCCAGCAGCCAAGAGCAGCGGTACGCCAATTCACCCCTCCACTTT.

There are a few counts of this clonotype. A read error is possible here, since a much larger clone lies one base away. V is TRBV12-3 or TRBV12-4 and J is TRBJ2-7, with D hard to call. With 5 bases removed from V and 2 bases from J, the gap between germline ends came to 13 bases. The CDR3 sequence is 14 residues long. This CDR3 reads CASSVAQLTYEQYF. The CDR3 DNA reads TGTGCCAGCAGTGTGGCACAGCTGACCTACGAGCAGTACTTC.

This clonotype was seen a few times. The CDR3 is CASSQGRQGAHLAYEQYF. The CDR3 nucleotides are TGTGCCAGCAGCCAAGGGCGGCAGGGGGCCCATTTAGCCTACGAGCAGTACTTC. The V call is TRBV3-1, the J call TRBJ2-7; 8 bases map to TRBD1. The J segment lost 2 bases and the V segment lost 1 base, leaving 13 bases of the junction unmatched. CDR1 and CDR2 (germline): LGHDT, YNNKEL (reference sequence). The CDR3 is 18 amino acids.

The chain is built from TRBV20-1 and TRBJ2-3; 10 bases align to TRBD2. CDR1 and CDR2 from the germline V gene are DFQATT and SNEGSKA (reference sequence). The CDR3 contains 16 residues. J was trimmed by 0 bases and V by 3 bases; bases with no gene match: 6. The CDR3 DNA sequence: TGCAGTGCTAGTTCGATGACTAGCGGGAGCACAGATACGCAGTATTTT. Protein sequence: CSASSMTSGSTDTQYF.

As regards this clonotype: One end of the junction is discordant with germline, which a read error may explain. CDR3 sequence (DNA): TGTGCCAGCACCAACGCGGGTACCAGCACAGATACGCATTATTTT. Translating it yields CASTNAGTSTDTHYF. The chain recombines TRBV9 with TRBJ2-3; possibly TRBD2 for D (5 bases). The V gene's germline CDR1 is SGDLS and CDR2 YYNGEE. CDR3 size: 15 residues. Filled out from reference TRBV9 and TRBJ2-3, the complete variable domain reads DSGVTQTPKHLITATGQRVTLRCSPRSGDLSVYWYQQSLDQGLQFLIQYYNGEERAKGNILERFSAQQFPDLHSELNLSSLELGDSALYFCASTNAGTSTDTHYFGPGTRLTVL.

The chain has TRBV6-1 and TRBJ2-3; D may be TRBD1 (5 bases). CDR3 size: 14 residues. V lost 7 bases and J 5 bases, leaving 16 bases between the germline ends. Germline V gene lookup returns CDR1 MNHNS and CDR2 SASEGT. CDR3 coding DNA: TGTGCCAGCATTAGGGGCCCCAGTGGAGATACGCAGTATTTT. Protein product: CASIRGPSGDTQYF.

This clonotype has a handful of counts. V and J are TRBV7-2 and TRBJ2-1; D remains unclear. From germline, CDR1 is SGHTA and CDR2 FQGNSA. This CDR3 is built from 15 residues. Trimming shortened V by 1 base and J by 0 bases, and 7 bases separated the two germline ends. This CDR3 reads CASSLVATSYNEQFF. CDR3 DNA sequence: TGTGCCAGCAGCTTAGTCGCTACCTCCTACAATGAGCAGTTCTTC.

The CDR3 DNA sequence: TGTGCCAGCAGTCAAGGACTAGCGGGGGAGGGGGAGCTGTTTTTT. Protein product: CASSQGLAGEGELFF. This rearrangement joins TRBV12-3 or TRBV12-4 to TRBJ2-2; 13 bases line up with TRBD2. J gave up 8 bases and V 5 bases, and 5 bases lay outside the gene matches. The CDR3 has 15 amino acids.

The gene calls are TRBV7-9 and TRBJ2-1, with D perhaps TRBD1 (5 bases). The CDR3 runs to 16 residues. Germline lookup yields CDR1 SEHNR and CDR2 FQNEAQ (reference sequence). The V and J ends lost 6 bases and 7 bases respectively, with 22 bases between them. The CDR3 reads CASRHPDAVGANEQFF. The CDR3 nucleotides are TGTGCCAGCAGACACCCTGACGCGGTAGGGGCTAATGAGCAGTTCTTC.

Only a few counts were recorded for this clonotype. This CDR3 is CASSPKAGSLFYTF. In nucleotides, the CDR3 is TGTGCCAGCAGCCCCAAGGCCGGTTCATTGTTCTACACCTTC. The J gene is TRBJ1-2, the V gene TRBV12-3 or TRBV12-4; D gene unclear. V gave up 6 bases and J gave up 10 bases, with 21 bases separating them. There are 14 residues in the CDR3.

The V call is TRBV19, the J call TRBJ2-5; 7 bases are shared with TRBD1. The germline V gene encodes CDR1 LNHDA and CDR2 SQIVND (reference sequence). V was clipped by 3 bases and J by 1 base; unmatched bases: 11. The CDR3 spans 17 residues. The CDR3 DNA reads TGTGCCAGTAGTATCAGTGGAAGGGGGCGCCCCCAAGAGACCCAGTACTTC. Translation gives CASSISGRGRPQETQYF.